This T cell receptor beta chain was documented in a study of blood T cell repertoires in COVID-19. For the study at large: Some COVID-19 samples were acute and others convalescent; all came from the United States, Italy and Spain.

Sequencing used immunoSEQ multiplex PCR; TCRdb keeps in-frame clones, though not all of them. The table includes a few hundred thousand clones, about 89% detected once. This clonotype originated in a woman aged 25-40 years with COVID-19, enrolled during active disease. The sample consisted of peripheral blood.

The CDR3 DNA sequence: TGTGCCAGCAGCCTACGACTAGCGGCGTCAGCCGGGGAGCTGTTTTTT. It encodes CASSLRLAASAGELFF. The V gene is TRBV4-2, the J gene TRBJ2-2, with TRBD2 matching over 9 bases. Trimming took 4 bases from V and 6 from J; bases not matched to a gene: 9. Germline V gene sequence: CDR1 LGHNA, CDR2 YNFKEQ. CDR3 length equals 16 residues.